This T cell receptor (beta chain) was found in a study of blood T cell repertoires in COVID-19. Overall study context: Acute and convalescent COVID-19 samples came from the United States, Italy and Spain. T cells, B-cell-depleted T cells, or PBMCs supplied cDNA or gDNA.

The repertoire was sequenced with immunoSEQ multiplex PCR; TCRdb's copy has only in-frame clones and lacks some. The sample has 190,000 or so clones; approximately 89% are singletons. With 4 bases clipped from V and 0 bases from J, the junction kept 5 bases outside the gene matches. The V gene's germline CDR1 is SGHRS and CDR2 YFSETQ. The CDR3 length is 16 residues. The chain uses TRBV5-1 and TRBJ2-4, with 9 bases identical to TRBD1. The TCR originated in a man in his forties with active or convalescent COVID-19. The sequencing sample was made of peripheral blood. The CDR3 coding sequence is TGCGCCAGCAGCCCGGGACAGGGTGTAGCCAAAAACATTCAGTACTTC. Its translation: CASSPGQGVAKNIQYF.